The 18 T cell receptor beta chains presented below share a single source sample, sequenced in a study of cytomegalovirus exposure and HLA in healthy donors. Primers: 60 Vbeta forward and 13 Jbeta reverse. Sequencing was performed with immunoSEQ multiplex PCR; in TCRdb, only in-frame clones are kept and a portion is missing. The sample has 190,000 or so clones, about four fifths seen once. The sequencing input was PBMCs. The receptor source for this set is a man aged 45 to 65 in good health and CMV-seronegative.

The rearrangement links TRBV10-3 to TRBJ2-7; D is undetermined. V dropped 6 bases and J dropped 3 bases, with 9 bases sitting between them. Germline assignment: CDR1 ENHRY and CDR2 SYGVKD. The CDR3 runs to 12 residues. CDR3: CAISLRGYEQYF. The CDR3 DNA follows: TGTGCCATCAGCCTACGAGGCTACGAGCAGTACTTC.

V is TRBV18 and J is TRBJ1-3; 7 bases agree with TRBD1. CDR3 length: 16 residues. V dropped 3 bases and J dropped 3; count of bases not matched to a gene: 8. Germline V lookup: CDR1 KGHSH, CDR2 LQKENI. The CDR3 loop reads CASSPGRQGGGNTIYF. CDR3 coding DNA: TGTGCCAGCTCACCGGGTCGACAGGGAGGTGGAAACACCATATATTTT.

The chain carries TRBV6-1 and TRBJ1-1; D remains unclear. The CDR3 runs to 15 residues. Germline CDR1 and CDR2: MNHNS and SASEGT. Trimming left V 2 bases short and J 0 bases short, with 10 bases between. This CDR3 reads CASSEISGMNTEAFF. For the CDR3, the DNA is TGTGCCAGCAGTGAAATATCAGGTATGAACACTGAAGCTTTCTTT.

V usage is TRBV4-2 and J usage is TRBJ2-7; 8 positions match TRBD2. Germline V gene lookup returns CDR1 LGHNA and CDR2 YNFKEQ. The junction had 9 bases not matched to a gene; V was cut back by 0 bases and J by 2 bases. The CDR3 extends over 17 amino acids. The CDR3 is CASSQDLAGGTPYEQYF. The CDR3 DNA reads TGTGCCAGCAGCCAAGATTTGGCGGGAGGTACCCCCTACGAGCAGTACTTC.

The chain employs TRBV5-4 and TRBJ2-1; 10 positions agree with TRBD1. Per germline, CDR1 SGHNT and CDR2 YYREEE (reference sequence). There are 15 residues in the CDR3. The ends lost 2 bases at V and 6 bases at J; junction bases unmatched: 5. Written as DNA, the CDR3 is TGTGCCAGCAGCTTACCGGGACAGGGGACCAATGAGCAGTTCTTC. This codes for CASSLPGQGTNEQFF.

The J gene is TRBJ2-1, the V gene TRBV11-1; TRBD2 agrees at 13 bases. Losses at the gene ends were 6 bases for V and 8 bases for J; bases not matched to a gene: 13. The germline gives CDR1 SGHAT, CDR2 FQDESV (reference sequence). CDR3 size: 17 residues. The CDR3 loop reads CASSSDRGLAGMDEQFF. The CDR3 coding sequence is TGTGCCAGCAGTTCGGACAGGGGACTAGCGGGAATGGATGAGCAGTTCTTC.

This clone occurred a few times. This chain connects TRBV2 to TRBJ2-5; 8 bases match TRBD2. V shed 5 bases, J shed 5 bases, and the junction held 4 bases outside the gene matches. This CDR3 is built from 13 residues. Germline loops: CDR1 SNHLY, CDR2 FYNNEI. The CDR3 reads CASSPPSGETQYF. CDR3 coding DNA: TGTGCCAGCAGTCCTCCTAGCGGGGAGACCCAGTACTTC.

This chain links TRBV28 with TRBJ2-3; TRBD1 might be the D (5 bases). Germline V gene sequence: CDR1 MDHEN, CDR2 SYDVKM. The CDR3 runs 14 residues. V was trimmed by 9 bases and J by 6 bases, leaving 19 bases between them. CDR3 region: CASLTLGRADTQYF. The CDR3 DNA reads TGTGCCAGTCTCACACTGGGGCGAGCTGATACGCAGTATTTT.

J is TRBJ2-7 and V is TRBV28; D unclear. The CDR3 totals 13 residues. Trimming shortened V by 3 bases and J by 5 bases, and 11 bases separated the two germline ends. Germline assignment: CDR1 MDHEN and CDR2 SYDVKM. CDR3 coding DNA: TGTGCCAGCAGTTTTATACAGAACGACGAGCAGTACTTC. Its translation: CASSFIQNDEQYF.

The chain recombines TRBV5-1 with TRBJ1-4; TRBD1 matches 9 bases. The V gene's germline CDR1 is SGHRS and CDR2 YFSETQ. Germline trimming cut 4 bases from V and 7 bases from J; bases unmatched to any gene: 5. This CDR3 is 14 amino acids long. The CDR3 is CASSPQGALEKLFF. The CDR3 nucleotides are TGCGCCAGCAGCCCACAGGGGGCGCTTGAAAAACTGTTTTTT.

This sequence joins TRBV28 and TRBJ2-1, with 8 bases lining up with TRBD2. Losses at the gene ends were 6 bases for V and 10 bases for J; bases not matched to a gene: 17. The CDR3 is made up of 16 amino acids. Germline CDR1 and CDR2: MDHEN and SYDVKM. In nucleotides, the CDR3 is TGTGCCAGCAGGCCCTTTGGAGCGGGAGCTATCGGGGAGCAGTTCTTC. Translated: CASRPFGAGAIGEQFF.

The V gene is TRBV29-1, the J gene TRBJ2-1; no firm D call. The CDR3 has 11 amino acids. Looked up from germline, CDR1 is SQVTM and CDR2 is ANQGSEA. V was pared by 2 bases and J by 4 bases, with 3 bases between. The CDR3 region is CSVELYNEQFF. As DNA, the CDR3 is TGCAGCGTTGAACTTTACAATGAGCAGTTCTTC.

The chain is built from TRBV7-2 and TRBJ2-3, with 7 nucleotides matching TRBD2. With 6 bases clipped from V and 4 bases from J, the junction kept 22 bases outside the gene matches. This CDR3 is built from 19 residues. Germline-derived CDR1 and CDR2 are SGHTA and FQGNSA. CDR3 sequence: CASRSPGRVSGIVSDTQYF. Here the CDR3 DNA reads TGTGCCAGCAGATCACCTGGACGAGTCAGCGGGATTGTTTCAGATACGCAGTATTTT.

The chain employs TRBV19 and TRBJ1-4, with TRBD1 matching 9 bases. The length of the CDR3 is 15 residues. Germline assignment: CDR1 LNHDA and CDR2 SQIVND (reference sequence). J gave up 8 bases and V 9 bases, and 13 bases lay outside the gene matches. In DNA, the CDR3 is TGTGCCAGCAGCGTCACAGGGGGCATAGAGGAAAAACTGTTTTTT. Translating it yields CASSVTGGIEEKLFF.

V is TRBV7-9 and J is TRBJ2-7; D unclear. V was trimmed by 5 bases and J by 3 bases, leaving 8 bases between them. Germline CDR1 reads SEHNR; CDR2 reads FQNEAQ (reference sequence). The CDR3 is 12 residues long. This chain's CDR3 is CASSLPLYEQYF. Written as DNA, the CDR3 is TGTGCCAGCAGCCTCCCCCTCTACGAGCAGTACTTC.

In nucleotides, the CDR3 is TGTGCCAGCAGCTTAGAAGGACAGGGGGCGGACTATGGCTACACCTTC. Protein product: CASSLEGQGADYGYTF. V usage is TRBV13 and J usage is TRBJ1-2; 11 positions match TRBD1. The germline V gene encodes CDR1 PRHDT and CDR2 FYEKMQ (reference sequence). The CDR3 is 16 amino acids. V trimming: 1 base; J trimming: 3 bases; junction bases outside the gene matches: 4.

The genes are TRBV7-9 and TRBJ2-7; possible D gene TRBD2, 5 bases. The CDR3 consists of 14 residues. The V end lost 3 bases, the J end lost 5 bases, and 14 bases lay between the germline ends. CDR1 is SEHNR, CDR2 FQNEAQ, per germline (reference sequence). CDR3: CASSFSLAWDEQYF. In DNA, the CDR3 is TGTGCCAGCAGCTTCTCCCTAGCCTGGGACGAGCAGTACTTC.

CDR3 amino acids: CASSTTGTGELFF. The DNA for the CDR3 is TGTGCCAGTAGTACGACAGGGACCGGGGAGCTGTTTTTT. This rearrangement joins TRBV19 to TRBJ2-2; 7 bases match TRBD1. Germline-derived CDR1 and CDR2 are LNHDA and SQIVND (reference sequence). The CDR3 is made up of 13 amino acids. Trimming cost V 4 bases and J 5 bases; bases outside gene matches: 1.